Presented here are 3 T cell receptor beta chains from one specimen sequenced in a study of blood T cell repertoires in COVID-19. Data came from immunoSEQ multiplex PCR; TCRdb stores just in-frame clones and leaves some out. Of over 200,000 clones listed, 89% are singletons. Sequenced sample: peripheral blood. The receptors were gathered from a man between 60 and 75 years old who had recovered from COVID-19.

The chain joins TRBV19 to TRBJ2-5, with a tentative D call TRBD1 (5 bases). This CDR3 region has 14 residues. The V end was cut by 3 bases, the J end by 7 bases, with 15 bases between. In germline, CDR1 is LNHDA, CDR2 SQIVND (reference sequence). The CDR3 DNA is TGTGCCAGTAGTATGACGACAGCACCCGGGACCCAGTACTTC. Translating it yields CASSMTTAPGTQYF. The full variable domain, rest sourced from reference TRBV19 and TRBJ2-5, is DGGITQSPKYLFRKEGQNVTLSCEQNLNHDAMYWYRQDPGQGLRLIYYSQIVNDFQKGDIAEGYSVSREKKESFPLTVTSAQKNPTAFYLCASSMTTAPGTQYFGPGTRLLVL.

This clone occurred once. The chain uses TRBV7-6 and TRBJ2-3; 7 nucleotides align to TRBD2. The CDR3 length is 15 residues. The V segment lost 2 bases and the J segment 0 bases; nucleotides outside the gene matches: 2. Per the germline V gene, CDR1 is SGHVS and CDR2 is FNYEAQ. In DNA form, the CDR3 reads TGTGCCAGCAGCTTACGGACTAGGAGCACAGATACGCAGTATTTT. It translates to CASSLRTRSTDTQYF.

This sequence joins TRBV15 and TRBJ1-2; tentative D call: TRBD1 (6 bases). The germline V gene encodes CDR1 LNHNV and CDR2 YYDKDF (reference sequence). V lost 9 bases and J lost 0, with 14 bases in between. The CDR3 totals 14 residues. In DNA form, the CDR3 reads TGTGCCACTTCGACAGGAGAATCTAACTATGGCTACACCTTC. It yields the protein CATSTGESNYGYTF.